Here is one T cell receptor (beta chain) with its context. Its specificity is unknown. This CDR3 is 11 amino acids long. Germline values: CDR1 LGHDT, CDR2 YNNKEL (reference sequence). Deletions cut 5 bases from V and 12 bases from J, with 11 bases between. The data derive from a study of T cell responses to AZD1222 COVID-19 vaccine. Study results and limitations: Baseline antibody screening turned up just six seropositive AZD1222 recipients. Samples come after the peak T cell response, not at day 14. Two AZD1222 administrations were followed by greater Spike-specific TCR breadth and depth.

The repertoire was sequenced with immunoSEQ multiplex PCR; TCRdb's copy has only in-frame clones and lacks some. Found here are 140,000 to 150,000 clones, over 85% of them singletons; the top ten hold around 5%. The sequencing here drew on peripheral blood, taken on day 0 of AZD1222 vaccination. This chain uses TRBV3-1 (or the pseudogene TRBV3-2) with TRBJ2-1; D gene unclear. The clonotype comes from an adult in good health. This chain's CDR3 is CASSSGLGQFF. The CDR3 DNA follows: TGTGCCAGCAGCTCCGGGTTGGGGCAGTTCTTC.